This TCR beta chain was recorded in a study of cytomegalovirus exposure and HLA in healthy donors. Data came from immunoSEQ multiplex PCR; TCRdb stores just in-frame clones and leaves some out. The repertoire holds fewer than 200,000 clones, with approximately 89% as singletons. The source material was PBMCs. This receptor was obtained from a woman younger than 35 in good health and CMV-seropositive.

CDR3 DNA: TGTGCCAGCAGCTTAGTACTAGCGGGCACAGACTACGAGCAGTACTTC. Amino acids: CASSLVLAGTDYEQYF. J is TRBJ2-7 and V is TRBV11-2; 9 bases agree with TRBD2. The ends lost 1 base at V and 3 bases at J; junction bases unmatched: 7. This CDR3 is built from 16 residues. Germline V CDR1 and CDR2: SGHAT, FQNNGV.